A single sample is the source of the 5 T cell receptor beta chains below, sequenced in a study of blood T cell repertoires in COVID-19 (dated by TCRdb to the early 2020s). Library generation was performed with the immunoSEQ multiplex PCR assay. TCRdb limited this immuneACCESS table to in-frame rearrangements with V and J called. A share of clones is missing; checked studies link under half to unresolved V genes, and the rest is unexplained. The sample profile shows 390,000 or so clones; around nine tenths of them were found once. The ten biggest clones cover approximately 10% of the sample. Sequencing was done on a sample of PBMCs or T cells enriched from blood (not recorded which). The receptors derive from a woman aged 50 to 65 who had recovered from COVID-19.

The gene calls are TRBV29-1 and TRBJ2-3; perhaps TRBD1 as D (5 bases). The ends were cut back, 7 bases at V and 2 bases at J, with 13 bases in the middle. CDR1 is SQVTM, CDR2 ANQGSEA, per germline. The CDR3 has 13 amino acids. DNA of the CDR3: TGCAGCGCCCGGACAACCGTCACAGATACGCAGTATTTT. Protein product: CSARTTVTDTQYF.

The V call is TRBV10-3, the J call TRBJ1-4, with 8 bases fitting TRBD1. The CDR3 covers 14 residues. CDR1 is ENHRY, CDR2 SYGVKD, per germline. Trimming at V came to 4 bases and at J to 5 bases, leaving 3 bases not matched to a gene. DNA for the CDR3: TGTGCCATCAGTGGGACAGGGAAAAATGAAAAACTGTTTTTT. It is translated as CAISGTGKNEKLFF.

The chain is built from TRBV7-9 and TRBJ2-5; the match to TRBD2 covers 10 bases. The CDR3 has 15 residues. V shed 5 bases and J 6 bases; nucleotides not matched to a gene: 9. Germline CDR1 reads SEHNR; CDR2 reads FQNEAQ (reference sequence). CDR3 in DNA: TGTGCCAGCAGCCGGGGACTAGCGACTATCCAGACCCAGTACTTC. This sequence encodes CASSRGLATIQTQYF.

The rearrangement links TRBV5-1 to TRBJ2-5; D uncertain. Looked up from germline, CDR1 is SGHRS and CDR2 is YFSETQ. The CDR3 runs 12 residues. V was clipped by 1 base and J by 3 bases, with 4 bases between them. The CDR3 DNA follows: TGCGCCAGCAGCTTGAGAGAAGAGACCCAGTACTTC. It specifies CASSLREETQYF.

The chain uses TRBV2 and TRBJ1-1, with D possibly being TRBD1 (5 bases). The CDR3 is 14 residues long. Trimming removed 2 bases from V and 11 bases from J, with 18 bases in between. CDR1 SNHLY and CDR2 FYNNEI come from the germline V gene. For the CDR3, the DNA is TGTGCCAGCAGTGAACTAGGAGGGGTAGGCGTGGCTTTCTTT. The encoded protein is CASSELGGVGVAFF.